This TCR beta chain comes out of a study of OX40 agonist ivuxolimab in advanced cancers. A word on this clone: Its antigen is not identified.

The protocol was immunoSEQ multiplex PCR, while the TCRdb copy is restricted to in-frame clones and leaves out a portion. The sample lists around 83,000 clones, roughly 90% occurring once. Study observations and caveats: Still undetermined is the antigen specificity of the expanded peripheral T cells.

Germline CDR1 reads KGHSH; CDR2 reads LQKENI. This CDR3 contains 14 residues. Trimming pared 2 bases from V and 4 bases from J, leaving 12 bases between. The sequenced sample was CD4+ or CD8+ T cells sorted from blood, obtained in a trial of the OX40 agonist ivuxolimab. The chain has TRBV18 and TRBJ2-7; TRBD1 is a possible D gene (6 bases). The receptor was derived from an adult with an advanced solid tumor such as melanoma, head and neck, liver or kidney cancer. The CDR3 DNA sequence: TGTGCCAGCTCACCATGGGACAAGAGATACGAGCAGTACTTC. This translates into CASSPWDKRYEQYF.